This T cell receptor (beta chain) was captured by sequencing in a study of blood T cells in healthy people across ages. In its sample, this clonotype was seen a few times. A second PCR of about 7 to 11 cycles used a sample-barcoded 5' primer and a J-beta primer mix. Tagging of each cDNA molecule was performed by a template-switch adaptor with 12 random nucleotides. One entry per CDR3 protein, called by TCRdb with MiXCR from the 5' RACE reads. Counted here are 750,000 or so distinct CDR3 sequences, approximately 25% occurring once; the ten biggest clones make up roughly a tenth. These same records also appear under a second study, on T cells of mothers and their children. From that second work: Mothers yielded over 8 million CDR3 reads, children some 2.8 million each.

This sequence originates from a boy younger than 18 in good health. Sequencing was performed on blood.

For the CDR3, the DNA is TGTGCCAGCAGACCCCATGGGATCTATGGCTACACCTTC. This encodes CASRPHGIYGYTF. This chain uses TRBV11-2 with TRBJ1-2, with D unresolved. Trimming shortened V by 6 bases and J by 4 bases, and 12 bases separated the two germline ends. In germline, CDR1 is SGHAT, CDR2 FQNNGV. The CDR3 consists of 13 residues. Using reference TRBV11-2 and TRBJ1-2 for the parts outside the CDR3, the full variable domain is EAGVAQSPRYKIIEKRQSVAFWCNPISGHATLYWYQQILGQGPKLLIQFQNNGVVDDSQLPKDRFSAERLKGVDSTLKIQPAKLEDSAVYLCASRPHGIYGYTFGSGTRLTVV.